These T cell receptor beta chains were read from a single sample in a study of Ad26.COV2.S vaccination and SARS-CoV-2 variants. Measured with immunoSEQ multiplex PCR; TCRdb has only the in-frame clones, and not every one. The sample includes some 190,000 clones, around nine tenths of them seen just once. Source: peripheral blood, taken after recovery from COVID-19. The source of these receptors is a human donor who had recovered from COVID-19. CDR3s include the opening cysteine and the closing phenylalanine or tryptophan. The D gene is left open where the match is weak. Rows give clone size only sometimes, using once, few, many, or a class for an expanded clone.

size: few
V: TRBV28
J: TRBJ1-6
D: TRBD1
DNA: TGTGCCAGCATCGAACAGGGGCTTAATTCACCCCTCCACTTT
CDR3: CASIEQGLNSPLHF

size: .
V: TRBV7-2
J: TRBJ2-3
D: TRBD2
DNA: TGTGCCAGCAGCTTCACTCCTCTAGCGGCCACAGATACGCAGTATTTT
CDR3: CASSFTPLAATDTQYF

size: once
V: TRBV5-4
J: TRBJ1-2
D: .
DNA: TGTGCCAGCAGCCCTCTAACAGGAGGCATTCATGGCTACACCTTC
CDR3: CASSPLTGGIHGYTF

size: .
V: TRBV2
J: TRBJ1-5
D: .
DNA: TGTGCCAGCAGTGTGTGGGGGATAGGAGAGCCCCAGCATTTT
CDR3: CASSVWGIGEPQHF

size: .
V: TRBV5-1
J: TRBJ2-1
D: TRBD2
DNA: TGCGCCAGCAAAGTAGCGGGGGACTACAATGAGCAGTTCTTC
CDR3: CASKVAGDYNEQFF

size: once
V: TRBV25-1
J: TRBJ1-1
D: TRBD1
DNA: TGTGCCAGCAGTGAAAGGGGGCGCAAGCGGACTGAAGCTTTCTTT
CDR3: CASSERGRKRTEAFF

size: .
V: TRBV2
J: TRBJ1-2
D: .
DNA: TGTGCCAGCAGTGTATCGAGTTTAGATGGCTACACCTTC
CDR3: CASSVSSLDGYTF

size: .
V: TRBV7-9
J: TRBJ1-1
D: TRBD1
DNA: TGTGCCAGCAGCGGGGGGACAGGGATCGTTGGCACTGAAGCTTTCTTT
CDR3: CASSGGTGIVGTEAFF

size: .
V: TRBV18
J: TRBJ1-2
D: .
DNA: TGTGCCAGCTCACCACCGTCATGGGCGGGGGGCTACACCTTC
CDR3: CASSPPSWAGGYTF

size: .
V: TRBV6-5
J: TRBJ2-7
D: .
DNA: TGTGCCAGCAGTTACTGGGGCGGCTACGAGCAGTACTTC
CDR3: CASSYWGGYEQYF

size: .
V: TRBV18
J: TRBJ2-3
D: .
DNA: TGTGCCAGCTCAAGGACAGCTGGGAGCCCCACAGATACGCAGTATTTT
CDR3: CASSRTAGSPTDTQYF

size: .
V: TRBV18
J: TRBJ2-1
D: TRBD1
DNA: TGTGCCAGCTCTCCCGGGACAGAGTACAATGAGCAGTTCTTC
CDR3: CASSPGTEYNEQFF

size: .
V: TRBV7-6
J: TRBJ2-7
D: .
DNA: TGTGCCAGCAGCTTAGAACAGAATCAATACGAGCAGTACTTC
CDR3: CASSLEQNQYEQYF

size: .
V: TRBV19
J: TRBJ1-2
D: TRBD1
DNA: TGTGCCAGTAGTGCCGGACAGGGGGCGAGTGGCTACACCTTC
CDR3: CASSAGQGASGYTF

size: .
V: TRBV11-2
J: TRBJ1-3
D: TRBD1
DNA: TGTGCCAGCAGCTTAGTTGGGACAGACCTTGGAAACACCATATATTTT
CDR3: CASSLVGTDLGNTIYF

size: .
V: TRBV3-1/TRBV3-2
J: TRBJ1-2
D: .
DNA: TGTGCCAGCAGCCGATTACAGGGTTCGGATGGCTACACCTTC
CDR3: CASSRLQGSDGYTF

size: .
V: TRBV18
J: TRBJ2-5
D: .
DNA: TGTGCCAGCTCACCCGGAGGGGGGCCAGAGACCCAGTACTTC
CDR3: CASSPGGGPETQYF

size: .
V: TRBV23-1
J: TRBJ1-1
D: .
DNA: TGCGCCTTCCTTCTCTCGAACACTGAAGCTTTCTTT
CDR3: CAFLLSNTEAFF

size: .
V: TRBV18
J: TRBJ1-6
D: .
DNA: TGTGCCAGCTCACCAGGTCCAAGGAGGCATAATTCACCCCTCCACTTT
CDR3: CASSPGPRRHNSPLHF

size: .
V: TRBV10-3
J: TRBJ2-5
D: TRBD2
DNA: TGTGCCATCAGGGGGGGGGACCCCTTCCAGTACTTC
CDR3: CAIRGGDPFQYF

size: .
V: TRBV5-1
J: TRBJ2-7
D: .
DNA: TGCGCCAGCAGTGTGGCCTACGAGCAGTACTTC
CDR3: CASSVAYEQYF

size: .
V: TRBV6-5
J: TRBJ1-2
D: .
DNA: TGTGCCAGCAGTTACGACGGCTCTAACTATGGCTACACCTTC
CDR3: CASSYDGSNYGYTF

size: .
V: TRBV2
J: TRBJ2-7
D: TRBD2
DNA: TGTGCCAGCAGAGACCTAGCGGTTTCCAGGGAGTACTTC
CDR3: CASRDLAVSREYF

size: .
V: TRBV30
J: TRBJ2-3
D: .
DNA: TGTGCCTCAGGCTACGGGGGGCCTACTAGCACAGATACGCAGTATTTT
CDR3: CASGYGGPTSTDTQYF

size: .
V: TRBV9
J: TRBJ2-7
D: TRBD1
DNA: TGTGCCAGCGGGACAGGGGGCTACGAGCAGTACTTC
CDR3: CASGTGGYEQYF

size: .
V: TRBV20-1
J: TRBJ2-6
D: .
DNA: TGCAGTGCTAGTCCAAATGGGGCAAGAGGGGCCAACGTCCTGACTTTC
CDR3: CSASPNGARGANVLTF

size: .
V: TRBV19
J: TRBJ2-7
D: TRBD1
DNA: TGTGCCAGTAGTGATACAGGGGACAGGTACGAGCAGTACTTC
CDR3: CASSDTGDRYEQYF

size: .
V: TRBV9
J: TRBJ2-1
D: .
DNA: TGTGCCAGCAGCGTAGATTTCGGGACCTTCAATGAGCAGTTCTTC
CDR3: CASSVDFGTFNEQFF

size: .
V: TRBV1
J: TRBJ2-1
D: .
DNA: TGCACCAGCACTAAATGGGGCGCCAATGAGCAGTTCTTC
CDR3: CTSTKWGANEQFF

size: few
V: TRBV9
J: TRBJ1-6
D: .
DNA: TGTGCCAGCAGCGCCGCCGGGGATTCACCCCTCCACTTT
CDR3: CASSAAGDSPLHF

size: .
V: TRBV10-3
J: TRBJ1-6
D: .
DNA: TGTGCCATCAGTGAGTCCGGGAGGGATTCACCCCTCCACTTT
CDR3: CAISESGRDSPLHF

size: .
V: TRBV6-5
J: TRBJ2-7
D: .
DNA: TGTGCCAGCAGAGAGATGTGGCAGGAAGGCTACGAGCAGTACTTC
CDR3: CASREMWQEGYEQYF

size: .
V: TRBV5-5
J: TRBJ2-7
D: TRBD1
DNA: TGTGCCAGCAGTTGGACAGGGGGCGAGCAGTACTTC
CDR3: CASSWTGGEQYF

size: .
V: TRBV5-1
J: TRBJ2-1
D: TRBD1
DNA: TGCGCCAGCAGCTCGGGGACAGGGGGCAATGAGCAGTTCTTC
CDR3: CASSSGTGGNEQFF

size: .
V: TRBV2
J: TRBJ2-5
D: .
DNA: TGTGCCAGCCGCCCGGGCGAGGGAGAGACCCAGTACTTC
CDR3: CASRPGEGETQYF

size: .
V: TRBV28
J: TRBJ1-1
D: TRBD1
DNA: TGTGCCAGCGAAACAGGGGGCGAAGACACTGAAGCTTTCTTT
CDR3: CASETGGEDTEAFF

size: .
V: TRBV18
J: TRBJ2-1
D: .
DNA: TGTGCCAGCTCACCGTCCCTCGAGACGGGTGAGCAGTTCTTC
CDR3: CASSPSLETGEQFF